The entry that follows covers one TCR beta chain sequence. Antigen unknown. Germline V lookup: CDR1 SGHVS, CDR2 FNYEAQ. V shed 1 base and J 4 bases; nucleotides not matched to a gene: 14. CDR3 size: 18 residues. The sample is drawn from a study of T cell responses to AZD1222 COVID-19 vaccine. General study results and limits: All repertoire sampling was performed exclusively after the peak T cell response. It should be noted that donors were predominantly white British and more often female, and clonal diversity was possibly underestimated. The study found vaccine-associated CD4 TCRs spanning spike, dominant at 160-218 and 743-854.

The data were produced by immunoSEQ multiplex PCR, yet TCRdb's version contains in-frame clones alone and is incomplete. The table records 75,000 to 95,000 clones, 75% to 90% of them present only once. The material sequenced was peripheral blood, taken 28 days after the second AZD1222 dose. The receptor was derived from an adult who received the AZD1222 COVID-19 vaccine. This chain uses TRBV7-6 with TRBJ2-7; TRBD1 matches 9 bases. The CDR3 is CASSLGSGQGFGSYEQYF. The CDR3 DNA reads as TGTGCCAGCAGCTTAGGGTCAGGACAGGGGTTTGGAAGTTACGAGCAGTACTTC.